This entry concerns a single T cell receptor (beta chain). Its antigen is unidentified. The PCR ran on 60 Vbeta and 13 Jbeta primers. Using immunoSEQ multiplex PCR, the repertoire was profiled, and TCRdb retains in-frame clones only, with some absent. The table has about 87,000 clones, over 70% seen once. These data are taken from a study of cytomegalovirus exposure and HLA in healthy donors. In the study overall: Across 300 to 400 genotyped donors, just over 80% landed in the Caucasian-associated ancestry cluster. Study conclusions and caveats: At a 0.05 false discovery rate, a later analysis found roughly 17,000 TCR beta sequences to be associated with HLA alleles.

The germline CDR1 and CDR2 sequences are LNHDA and SQIVND (reference sequence). The V and J ends lost 3 bases and 6 bases respectively, with 15 bases between them. The CDR3 has 15 amino acids. The source is a man aged 25-45 years in good health and CMV-seropositive. Sequencing was done on a sample of PBMCs. The chain joins TRBV19 to TRBJ2-1; no reliable D call. The CDR3 loop reads CASSIMHLNGNEQFF. The CDR3 DNA is TGTGCCAGTAGTATCATGCATTTAAACGGCAATGAGCAGTTCTTC.